The T cell receptor (beta chain) under discussion was sequenced for a study of T-cell reconstitution after alpha-beta-depleted transplantation in children. Study observations and caveats: A year had passed since transplant, and T-cell counts and diversity by then came mostly from newly produced T cells. Several hundred expanded graft clones reportedly supplied alpha-beta T cells about two months after transplant. The origin of high day-60 TCRbeta diversity in some patients lay in surviving recipient T cells and thymic progenitors.

This clonotype was counted a few times. Its antigen is still unknown. Unique molecular identifiers were incorporated into the prepared TCRbeta library. A single record per CDR3 protein comes from TCRdb applying MiXCR to the PCR reads. The data show 600,000 to 700,000 distinct CDR3 sequences, about 12% seen once. The TCR was taken from a girl under 10 years old with congenital amegakaryocytic thrombocytopenia, due to receive a stem cell transplant. Source: PBMCs, taken before TCRalphabeta/CD19-depleted stem cell transplant.

The CDR3 DNA reads as TGTGCCAGCTCCCCGGGGACGGAGGAGCAGTTCTTC. Translation gives CASSPGTEEQFF. This chain uses TRBV18 with TRBJ2-1; D could derive from TRBD1 or TRBD2 (5 bases each). The V and J ends lost 6 bases and 10 bases respectively, with 13 bases between them. Germline lookup yields CDR1 KGHSH and CDR2 LQKENI. There are 12 residues in the CDR3.